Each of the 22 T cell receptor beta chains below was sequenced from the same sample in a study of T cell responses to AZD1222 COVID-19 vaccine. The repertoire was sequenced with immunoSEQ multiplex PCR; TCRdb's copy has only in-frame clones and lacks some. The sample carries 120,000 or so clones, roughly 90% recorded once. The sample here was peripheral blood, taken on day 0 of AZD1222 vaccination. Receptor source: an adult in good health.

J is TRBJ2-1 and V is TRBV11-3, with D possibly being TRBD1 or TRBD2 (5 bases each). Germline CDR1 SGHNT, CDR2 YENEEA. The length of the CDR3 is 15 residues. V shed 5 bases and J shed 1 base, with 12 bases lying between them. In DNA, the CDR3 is TGTGCCAGCAGCCTCCGGGACGGATCCTACAATGAGCAGTTCTTC. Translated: CASSLRDGSYNEQFF.

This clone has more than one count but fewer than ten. CDR3 region: CAWGDLRSSPLHF. DNA for the CDR3: TGTGCCTGGGGTGATTTAAGAAGTTCACCCCTCCACTTT. The rearrangement joins TRBV30 to TRBJ1-6; D call uncertain. The CDR3 contains 13 residues. The germline gives CDR1 GTSNPN, CDR2 SVGIG (reference sequence). Trimming removed 5 bases from V and 9 bases from J, with 14 bases in between.

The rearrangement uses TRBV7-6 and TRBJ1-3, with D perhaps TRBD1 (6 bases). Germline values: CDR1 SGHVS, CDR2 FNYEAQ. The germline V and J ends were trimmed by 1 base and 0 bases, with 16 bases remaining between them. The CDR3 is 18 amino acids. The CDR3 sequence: CASSLVVGTPSSGNTIYF. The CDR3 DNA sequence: TGTGCCAGCAGCTTAGTCGTTGGGACACCTTCCTCTGGAAACACCATATATTTT.

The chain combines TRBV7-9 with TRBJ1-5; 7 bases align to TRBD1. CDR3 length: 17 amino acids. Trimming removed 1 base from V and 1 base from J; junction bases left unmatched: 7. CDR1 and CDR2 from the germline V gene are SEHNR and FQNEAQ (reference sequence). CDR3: CASSLVQGVLSNQPQHF. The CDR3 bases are TGTGCCAGCAGCTTAGTTCAGGGGGTATTAAGCAATCAGCCCCAGCATTTT.

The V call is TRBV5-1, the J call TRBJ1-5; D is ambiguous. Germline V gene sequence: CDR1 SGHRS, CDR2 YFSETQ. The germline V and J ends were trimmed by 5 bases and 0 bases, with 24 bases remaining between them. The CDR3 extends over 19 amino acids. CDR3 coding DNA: TGCGCCAGCAGTTTGCCTCCTGCCAGGAACCATTATAGCAATCAGCCCCAGCATTTT. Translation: CASSLPPARNHYSNQPQHF.

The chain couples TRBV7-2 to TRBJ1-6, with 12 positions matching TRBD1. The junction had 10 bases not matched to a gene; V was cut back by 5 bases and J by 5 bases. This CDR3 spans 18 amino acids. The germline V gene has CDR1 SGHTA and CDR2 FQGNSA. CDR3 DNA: TGTGCCAGCAGCCCGGGACAGGGGGCGGTGGGGCATAATTCACCCCTCCACTTT. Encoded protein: CASSPGQGAVGHNSPLHF.

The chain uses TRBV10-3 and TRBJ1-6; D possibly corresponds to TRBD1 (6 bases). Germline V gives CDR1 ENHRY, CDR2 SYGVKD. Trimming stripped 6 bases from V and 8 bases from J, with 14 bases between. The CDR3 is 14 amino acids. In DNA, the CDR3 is TGTGCCATCAGGGAGACAGGTGCGGATTCACCCCTCCACTTT. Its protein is CAIRETGADSPLHF.

The CDR3 region has the DNA TGCAGTGCTAGAGCGGCTTATGGCTACACCTTC. Protein: CSARAAYGYTF. The rearrangement links TRBV20-1 to TRBJ1-2; D call uncertain. Germline CDR1 and CDR2: DFQATT and SNEGSKA (reference sequence). Trimming stripped 1 base from V and 5 bases from J, with 5 bases between. The CDR3 runs to 11 residues.

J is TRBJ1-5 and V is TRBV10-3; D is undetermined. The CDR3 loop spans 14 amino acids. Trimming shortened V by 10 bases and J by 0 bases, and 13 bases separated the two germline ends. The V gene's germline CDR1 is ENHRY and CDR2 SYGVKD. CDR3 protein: CATRSTASNQPQHF. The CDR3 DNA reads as TGTGCCACCCGGTCGACCGCTAGCAATCAGCCCCAGCATTTT.

The CDR3 here is CASSYRDRSNQPQHF. The CDR3, as DNA: TGTGCCAGCAGCTACCGGGACAGGAGCAATCAGCCCCAGCATTTT. The chain couples TRBV27 to TRBJ1-5; 8 bases are shared with TRBD1. The J segment lost 1 base and the V segment lost 6 bases, leaving 5 bases of the junction unmatched. This CDR3 has 15 residues. The germline V gene encodes CDR1 MNHEY and CDR2 SMNVEV (reference sequence).

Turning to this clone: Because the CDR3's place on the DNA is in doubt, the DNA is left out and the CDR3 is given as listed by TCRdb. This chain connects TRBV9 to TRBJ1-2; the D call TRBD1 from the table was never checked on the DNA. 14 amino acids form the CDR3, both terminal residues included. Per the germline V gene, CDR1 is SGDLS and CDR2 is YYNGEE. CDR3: CASSVGQGASGDTF.

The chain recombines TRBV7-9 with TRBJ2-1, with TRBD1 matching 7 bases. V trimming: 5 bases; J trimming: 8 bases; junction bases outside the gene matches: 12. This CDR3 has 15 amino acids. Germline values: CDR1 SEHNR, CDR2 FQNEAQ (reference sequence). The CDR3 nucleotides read TGTGCCAGCAGCCAAGGGGGCGAGGGGGTGGATGAGCAGTTCTTC. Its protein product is CASSQGGEGVDEQFF.

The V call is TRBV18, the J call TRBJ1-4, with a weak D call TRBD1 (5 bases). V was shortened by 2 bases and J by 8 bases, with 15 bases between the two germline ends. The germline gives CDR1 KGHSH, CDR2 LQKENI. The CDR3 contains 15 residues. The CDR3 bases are TGTGCCAGCTCACCATCAAGGGGCGATCGGGAAAAACTGTTTTTT. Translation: CASSPSRGDREKLFF. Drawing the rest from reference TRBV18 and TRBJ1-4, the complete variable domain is NAGVMQNPRHLVRRRGQEARLRCSPMKGHSHVYWYRQLPEEGLKFMVYLQKENIIDESGMPKERFSAEFPKEGPSILRIQQVVRGDSAAYFCASSPSRGDREKLFFGSGTQLSVL.

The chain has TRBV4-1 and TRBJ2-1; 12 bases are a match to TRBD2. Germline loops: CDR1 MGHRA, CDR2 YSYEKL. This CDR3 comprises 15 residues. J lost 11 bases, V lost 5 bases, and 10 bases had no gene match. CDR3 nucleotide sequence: TGCGCCAGCAGCTCACGGACTAGCGGGGCCTTTAAGCAGTTCTTC. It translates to CASSSRTSGAFKQFF.

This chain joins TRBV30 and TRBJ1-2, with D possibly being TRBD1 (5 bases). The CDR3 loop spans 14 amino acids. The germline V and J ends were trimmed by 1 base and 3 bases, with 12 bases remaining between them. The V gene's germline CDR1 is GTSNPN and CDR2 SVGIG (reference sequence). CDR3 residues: CAWSGPGTDYGYTF. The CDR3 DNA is TGTGCCTGGAGTGGTCCCGGGACCGACTATGGCTACACCTTC.

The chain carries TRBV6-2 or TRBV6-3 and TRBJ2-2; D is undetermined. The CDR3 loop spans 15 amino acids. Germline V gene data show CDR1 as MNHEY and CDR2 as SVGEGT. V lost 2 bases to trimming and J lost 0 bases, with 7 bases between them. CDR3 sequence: CASSYIGANTGELFF. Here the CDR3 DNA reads TGTGCCAGCAGTTACATTGGGGCGAACACCGGGGAGCTGTTTTTT.

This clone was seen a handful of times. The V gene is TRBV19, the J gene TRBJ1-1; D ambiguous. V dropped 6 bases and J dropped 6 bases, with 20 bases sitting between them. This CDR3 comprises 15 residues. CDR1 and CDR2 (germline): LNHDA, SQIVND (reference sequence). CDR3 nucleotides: TGTGCCAGTAGGTATAGACCGGGAGAGTGGGCTGAAGCTTTCTTT. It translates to CASRYRPGEWAEAFF. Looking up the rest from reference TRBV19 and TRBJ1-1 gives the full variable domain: DGGITQSPKYLFRKEGQNVTLSCEQNLNHDAMYWYRQDPGQGLRLIYYSQIVNDFQKGDIAEGYSVSREKKESFPLTVTSAQKNPTAFYLCASRYRPGEWAEAFFGQGTRLTVV.

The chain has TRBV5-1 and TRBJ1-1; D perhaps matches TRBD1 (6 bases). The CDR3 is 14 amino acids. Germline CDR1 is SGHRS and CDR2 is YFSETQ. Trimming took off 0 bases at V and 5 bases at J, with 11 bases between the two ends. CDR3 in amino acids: CASSLAGGWTEAFF. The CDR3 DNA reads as TGCGCCAGCAGCTTGGCCGGGGGCTGGACTGAAGCTTTCTTT.

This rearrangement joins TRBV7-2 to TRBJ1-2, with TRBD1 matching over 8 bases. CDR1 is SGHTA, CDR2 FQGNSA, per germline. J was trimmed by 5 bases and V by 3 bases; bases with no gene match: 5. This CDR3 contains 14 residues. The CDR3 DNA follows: TGTGCCAGCAGCTTTAACAGGGGGAGGTATGGCTACACCTTC. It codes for CASSFNRGRYGYTF.

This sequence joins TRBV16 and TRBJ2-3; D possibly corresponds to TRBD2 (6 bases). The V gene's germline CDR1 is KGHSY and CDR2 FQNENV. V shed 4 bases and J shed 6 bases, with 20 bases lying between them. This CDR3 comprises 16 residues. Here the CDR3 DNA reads TGTGCCAGCAGCCCACTCCGGGACTCGGCGGGTGATACGCAGTATTTT. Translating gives CASSPLRDSAGDTQYF.

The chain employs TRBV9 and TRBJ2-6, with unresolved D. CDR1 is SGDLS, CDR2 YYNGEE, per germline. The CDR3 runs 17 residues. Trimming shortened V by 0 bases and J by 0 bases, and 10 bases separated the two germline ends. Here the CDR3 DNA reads TGTGCCAGCAGCGTAGCCTGGGGATCCTCTGGGGCCAACGTCCTGACTTTC. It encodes CASSVAWGSSGANVLTF.

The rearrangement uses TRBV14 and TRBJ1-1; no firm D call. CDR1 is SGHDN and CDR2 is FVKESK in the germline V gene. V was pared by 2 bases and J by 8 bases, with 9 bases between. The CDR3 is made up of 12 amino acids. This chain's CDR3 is CASSQSGPEAFF. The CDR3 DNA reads TGTGCCAGCAGCCAATCTGGGCCGGAAGCTTTCTTT.